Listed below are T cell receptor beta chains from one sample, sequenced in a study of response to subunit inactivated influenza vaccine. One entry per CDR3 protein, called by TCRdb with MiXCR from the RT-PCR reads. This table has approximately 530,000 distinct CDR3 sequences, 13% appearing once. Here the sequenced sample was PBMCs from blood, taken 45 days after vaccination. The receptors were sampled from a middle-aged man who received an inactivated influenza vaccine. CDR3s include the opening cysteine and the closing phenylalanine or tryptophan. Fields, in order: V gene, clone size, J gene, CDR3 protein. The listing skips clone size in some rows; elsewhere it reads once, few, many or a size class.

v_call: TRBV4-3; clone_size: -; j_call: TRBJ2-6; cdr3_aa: CASSDSSGANVLTF
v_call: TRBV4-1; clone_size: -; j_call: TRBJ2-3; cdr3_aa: CASSHVYDTQYF
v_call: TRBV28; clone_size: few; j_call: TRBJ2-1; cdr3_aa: CASSLGGSVYNEQFF
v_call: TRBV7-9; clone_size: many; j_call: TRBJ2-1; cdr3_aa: CASSLLTSSYNEQFF
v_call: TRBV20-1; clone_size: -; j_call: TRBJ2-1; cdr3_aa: CSASRTSGPYNEQFF
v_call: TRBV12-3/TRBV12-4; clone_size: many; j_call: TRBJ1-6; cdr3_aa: CATRGAGGYNSPLHF
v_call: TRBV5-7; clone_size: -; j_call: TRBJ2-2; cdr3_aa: CASTEYGELFF
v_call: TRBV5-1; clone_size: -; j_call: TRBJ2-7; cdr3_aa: CASSLRLVGSYEQYF
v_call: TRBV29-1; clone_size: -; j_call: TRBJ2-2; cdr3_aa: CSAIGPTGELFF
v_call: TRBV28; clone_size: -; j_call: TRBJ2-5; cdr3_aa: CASSLWGYVRETQYF
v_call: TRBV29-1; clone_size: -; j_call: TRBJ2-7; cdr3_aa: CMVVGETYEQYF
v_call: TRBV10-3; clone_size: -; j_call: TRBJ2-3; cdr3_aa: CAISDQRSSTDTQYF
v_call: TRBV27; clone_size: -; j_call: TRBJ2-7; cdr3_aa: CASSTTSGHLSYEQYF
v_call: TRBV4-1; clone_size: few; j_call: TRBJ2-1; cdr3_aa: CASSQLAGGDNEQFF
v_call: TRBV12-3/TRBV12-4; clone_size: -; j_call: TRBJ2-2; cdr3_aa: CASTGETPSTGELFF
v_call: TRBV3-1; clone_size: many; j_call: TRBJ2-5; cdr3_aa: CASSPTTLASGKETQYF
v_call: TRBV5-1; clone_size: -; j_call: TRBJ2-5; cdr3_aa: CTSSWTGVLQETQYF
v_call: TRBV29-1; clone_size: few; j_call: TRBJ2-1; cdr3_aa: CSAQGRATMGDEQFF